The clone carrying this T cell receptor beta chain was detected once. Measured with immunoSEQ multiplex PCR; TCRdb has only the in-frame clones, and not every one. This table has 70,000 or so clones, almost 90% appearing once. The record originates from a study of OX40 agonist ivuxolimab in advanced cancers. This CDR3 has 15 amino acids. Germline values: CDR1 MNHEY, CDR2 SMNVEV (reference sequence). V lost 2 bases and J lost 4; bases outside the gene matches: 4. The receptor's source is an adult with an advanced solid tumor such as melanoma, head and neck, liver or kidney cancer. Sequencing used CD4+ or CD8+ T cells sorted from blood, obtained in a trial of the OX40 agonist ivuxolimab. The chain employs TRBV27 and TRBJ2-2; 7 positions match TRBD2. The CDR3 DNA sequence: TGTGCCAGCAGTTTACTCTGGGAGGGCACCGGGGAGCTGTTTTTT. Residues: CASSLLWEGTGELFF.